These 8 T cell receptor beta chains share one sample of origin, sequenced in a study of blood T cell repertoires in COVID-19. The table came from immunoSEQ multiplex PCR; TCRdb's copy has only in-frame clones and leaves some out. This sample has 130,000 or so clones, with more than 70% found just once. Sequencing used peripheral blood. Source of these receptors: a man aged 55 to 70 with acute or convalescent COVID-19.

The CDR3 loop reads CASSPRQGGYNEQFF. CDR3 in DNA: TGTGCCAGCAGCCCCCGACAGGGGGGATACAATGAGCAGTTCTTC. The chain has TRBV7-9 and TRBJ2-1, with 9 bases identical to TRBD1. Germline lookup yields CDR1 SEHNR and CDR2 FQNEAQ (reference sequence). The CDR3 is 15 amino acids. With 5 bases clipped from V and 4 bases from J, the junction kept 6 bases outside the gene matches.

Turning to this clone: Other DNA sequences in the same sample also yield this CDR3. The V gene is TRBV2, the J gene TRBJ2-7; possible D gene TRBD2, 5 bases. V was trimmed by 6 bases and J by 2 bases, leaving 14 bases between them. Germline values: CDR1 SNHLY, CDR2 FYNNEI. This CDR3 contains 14 residues. The CDR3 region has the DNA TGTGCCAGCAGCCCCCGGACGGGGACCTACGAGCAGTACTTC. Its translation is CASSPRTGTYEQYF.

In its sample, this clone was seen once. The rearrangement links TRBV5-5 to TRBJ1-5; D unclear. Germline CDR1 reads SGHKS; CDR2 reads YYEKEE (reference sequence). The CDR3 has 12 residues. V lost 6 bases and J 9 bases, leaving 13 bases between the germline ends. This chain's CDR3 is CASNHSHGPQHF. CDR3 nucleotides: TGTGCCAGCAACCATTCCCACGGGCCCCAGCATTTT.

In DNA form, the CDR3 reads TGTGCCAGTAATTCCAGGGAAACCTACAATGAGCAGTTCTTC. It specifies CASNSRETYNEQFF. V and J are TRBV19 and TRBJ2-1; possible D gene TRBD1, 5 bases. Germline CDR1 LNHDA, CDR2 SQIVND (reference sequence). The CDR3 loop spans 14 amino acids. V lost 7 bases to trimming and J lost 2 bases, with 12 bases between them.

The CDR3: CASSSTGTFPYEQYF. The CDR3 DNA reads TGTGCCAGCAGCTCGACCGGGACTTTCCCCTACGAGCAGTACTTC. V gene TRBV11-2 combines with J gene TRBJ2-7, with a weak D call TRBD2 (6 bases). Trimming removed 4 bases from V and 2 bases from J, with 15 bases in between. CDR3 size: 15 residues. CDR1 SGHAT and CDR2 FQNNGV come from the germline V gene.

This chain uses TRBV11-2 with TRBJ1-4; D remains ambiguous. This CDR3 comprises 13 residues. Trimming removed 3 bases at V and 0 bases at J, with 2 bases between. CDR1 and CDR2 (germline): SGHAT, FQNNGV. The CDR3 spells CASSFTTNEKLFF. In DNA form, the CDR3 reads TGTGCCAGCAGCTTTACAACTAATGAAAAACTGTTTTTT. The entire variable domain, with the rest obtained from reference TRBV11-2 and TRBJ1-4, is as follows: EAGVAQSPRYKIIEKRQSVAFWCNPISGHATLYWYQQILGQGPKLLIQFQNNGVVDDSQLPKDRFSAERLKGVDSTLKIQPAKLEDSAVYLCASSFTTNEKLFFGSGTQLSVL.

This clone occurred a few times. V usage is TRBV27 and J usage is TRBJ2-5; D not certain. CDR1 and CDR2 from the germline V gene are MNHEY and SMNVEV (reference sequence). The CDR3 extends over 14 amino acids. V was shortened by 7 bases and J by 1 base, with 13 bases between the two germline ends. CDR3 region: CASTPRGSQETQYF. CDR3 nucleotide sequence: TGTGCCAGCACCCCGCGTGGTTCCCAAGAGACCCAGTACTTC.

The V call is TRBV19, the J call TRBJ1-1; 7 positions match TRBD1. Losses at the gene ends were 7 bases for V and 5 bases for J; bases not matched to a gene: 16. CDR1 is LNHDA and CDR2 is SQIVND in the germline V gene (reference sequence). The CDR3 consists of 16 residues. In nucleotides, the CDR3 is TGTGCCAGTACCCCCCACGCCCAGGGGGGCAGGACTGAAGCTTTCTTT. The encoded protein is CASTPHAQGGRTEAFF.